Following are 9 T cell receptor beta chains from one sample sequenced in a study of blood T cell repertoires in COVID-19 (dated by TCRdb to 2018 to 2020). Receptor amplification or capture employed the immunoSEQ multiplex PCR assay. TCRdb re-hosts the immuneACCESS table, in-frame sequences only. Its copies lack some clones; in the studies checked, an unresolved V gene accounts for under half of them, and the cause for the rest is not known. This sample has 200,000 to 250,000 clones in its table, and 75% to 85% of those were observed once. Jointly, the top ten make up 1.3% of the sample. The sequenced sample consisted of peripheral blood. These receptors all come from a woman in her twenties or thirties with COVID-19, enrolled during active disease.

The rearrangement uses TRBV28 and TRBJ1-2; TRBD1 is a possible D gene (5 bases). This CDR3 has 14 amino acids. Germline V gene data show CDR1 as MDHEN and CDR2 as SYDVKM. Between the trimmed V and J ends, which lost 6 bases and 1 base, there was a span of 12 bases. In DNA form, the CDR3 reads TGTGCCAGCAGACCAGGGAGGGGTAACTATGGCTACACCTTC. Translating gives CASRPGRGNYGYTF.

The chain combines TRBV7-9 with TRBJ1-4; possibly TRBD1 for D (6 bases). The CDR3 has 15 residues. V was trimmed by 0 bases and J by 8 bases, leaving 13 bases between them. Germline CDR1 and CDR2: SEHNR and FQNEAQ (reference sequence). CDR3 loop: CASSLAGAGYEKLFF. As DNA, the CDR3 is TGTGCCAGCAGCTTAGCGGGGGCAGGGTACGAAAAACTGTTTTTT.

The CDR3 spells CASARTGGGNTIYF. The CDR3 region has the DNA TGTGCCAGCGCCCGGACAGGGGGCGGAAACACCATATATTTT. This rearrangement joins TRBV28 to TRBJ1-3; 11 nucleotides line up with TRBD1. Germline V gene lookup returns CDR1 MDHEN and CDR2 SYDVKM. Trimming at V came to 8 bases and at J to 4 bases, leaving 4 bases not matched to a gene. The CDR3 extends over 14 amino acids.

Only one count was recorded for this clone. The genes are TRBV6-5 and TRBJ1-4; 8 nucleotides match TRBD1. The CDR3 spans 15 residues. V shed 6 bases, J shed 2 bases, and the junction held 5 bases outside the gene matches. Germline V gene lookup returns CDR1 MNHEY and CDR2 SVGAGI. DNA for the CDR3: TGTGCCAGCAGAGTCGACAGGGGTACTAATGAAAAACTGTTTTTT. As protein: CASRVDRGTNEKLFF.

This chain links TRBV9 with TRBJ2-5; 7 positions agree with TRBD1. The germline V gene has CDR1 SGDLS and CDR2 YYNGEE. V was pared by 4 bases and J by 3 bases, with 6 bases of the junction left unmatched. The CDR3 totals 14 residues. CDR3 bases: TGTGCCAGCAGCCGGGGACAGCTAGAAGAGACCCAGTACTTC. Amino acids: CASSRGQLEETQYF. The complete variable domain, with remaining parts taken from reference TRBV9 and TRBJ2-5, reads DSGVTQTPKHLITATGQRVTLRCSPRSGDLSVYWYQQSLDQGLQFLIQYYNGEERAKGNILERFSAQQFPDLHSELNLSSLELGDSALYFCASSRGQLEETQYFGPGTRLLVL.

The V and J genes are TRBV12-5 and TRBJ1-1; D remains ambiguous. Germline CDR1 and CDR2: LGHNT and FRNRAP. The V end lost 0 bases, the J end lost 1 base, and 9 bases lay between the germline ends. CDR3 length equals 15 residues. DNA for the CDR3: TGTGCTAGTGGTTTGGTAGTGGGCCCGAACACTGAAGCTTTCTTT. Amino acids: CASGLVVGPNTEAFF.

The genes are TRBV4-1 and TRBJ1-5; weak D call: TRBD1 (5 bases). V shed 0 bases and J shed 4 bases, with 13 bases lying between them. This CDR3 comprises 16 residues. Germline-derived CDR1 and CDR2 are MGHRA and YSYEKL. The CDR3 is CASSQDPGISNQPQHF. The CDR3 nucleotides are TGCGCCAGCAGCCAAGATCCAGGGATATCTAATCAGCCCCAGCATTTT.

The chain couples TRBV18 to TRBJ2-1; D is unclear. Trimming cost V 6 bases and J 0 bases, with 12 bases left between them. The CDR3 covers 15 residues. CDR1 and CDR2 (germline): KGHSH, LQKENI. For the CDR3, the DNA is TGTGCCAGCTCCCCTGGCCCTCGCTCCTACAATGAGCAGTTCTTC. Translating gives CASSPGPRSYNEQFF.

The genes are TRBV15 and TRBJ2-3; 13 nucleotides align to TRBD2. The CDR3 has 16 residues. The V gene end was trimmed by 3 bases and the J gene end by 4 bases; junction bases not matched to a gene: 4. Germline V CDR1 and CDR2: LNHNV, YYDKDF (reference sequence). The DNA for the CDR3 is TGTGCCACCAGCAGTGGACTAGCGGGAGTGGCAGATACGCAGTATTTT. Translation gives CATSSGLAGVADTQYF.